This record covers a single T cell receptor (beta chain). Antigen unknown. The record originates from a study of beta chain features in type 1 diabetes. General observations from the study: Any PCR bias toward short templates would affect both groups alike. Individuals with type 1 diabetes displayed fewer insertions and more deletions at VDJ junctions. Over-representation of high TCR-expressing cells was a possible consequence of cDNA sequencing.

The ends were cut back, 6 bases at V and 5 bases at J, with 13 bases in the middle. The V gene's germline CDR1 is WSHSY and CDR2 SAAADI. There are 13 residues in the CDR3. cDNA synthesis used the whole RNA isolate, giving expressed TCRB sequences. The protocol was immunoSEQ multiplex PCR, while the TCRdb copy is restricted to in-frame clones and leaves out a portion. Seen here are a few hundred thousand clones, approximately 15% observed once, and the top ten hold about 0.019%. The specimen sequenced was naive CD4+ T cells from blood. The J gene is TRBJ1-2, the V gene TRBV10-2, with D hard to call. The TCR was taken from a woman aged 18 to 35 in good health. Here the CDR3 reads CASREQTAYGYTF. CDR3 sequence (DNA): TGCGCCAGCAGGGAACAGACGGCTTATGGCTACACCTTC.